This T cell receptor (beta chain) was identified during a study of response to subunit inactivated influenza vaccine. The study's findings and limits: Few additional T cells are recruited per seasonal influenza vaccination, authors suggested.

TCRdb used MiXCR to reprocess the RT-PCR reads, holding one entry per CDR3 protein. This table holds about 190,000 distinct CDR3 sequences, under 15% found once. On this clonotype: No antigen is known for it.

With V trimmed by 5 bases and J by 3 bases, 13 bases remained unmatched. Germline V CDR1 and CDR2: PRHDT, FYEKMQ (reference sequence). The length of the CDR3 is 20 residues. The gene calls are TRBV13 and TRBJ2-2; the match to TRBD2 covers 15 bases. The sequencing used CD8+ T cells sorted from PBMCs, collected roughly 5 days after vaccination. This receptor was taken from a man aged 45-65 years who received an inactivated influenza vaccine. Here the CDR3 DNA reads TGTGCCAGCAGCGCCGAAGCCGGACTAGCGGGAGGGGAGTACACCGGGGAGCTGTTTTTT. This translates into CASSAEAGLAGGEYTGELFF.